The next 8 T cell receptor beta chains were all read from a single sample in a study of blood T cell repertoires in COVID-19 (dated by TCRdb to the early 2020s). Receptor libraries were prepared by the immunoSEQ multiplex PCR assay. TCRdb retrieved this table from immuneACCESS and kept in-frame rearrangements only. Not all clones are present; in checked studies, unresolved V genes account for under half, and no reason is known for the remainder. The sample records 70,000 to 95,000 clones, approximately 80% of which are singletons. Roughly 15% of the sample comes from the top ten. Sequencing used peripheral blood. All receptors come from a human donor in a cohort sampled during active COVID-19.

The chain combines TRBV12-3 or TRBV12-4 with TRBJ2-1; D is unresolved. CDR3 length: 13 residues. V lost 6 bases and J lost 5, with 11 bases in between. Written as DNA, the CDR3 is TGTGCCAGCAGCCAATTACTAAACAATGAGCAGTTCTTC. This sequence encodes CASSQLLNNEQFF.

This clone was seen only once. This sequence joins TRBV5-1 and TRBJ1-1; weak D call: TRBD1 (6 bases). The germline CDR1 and CDR2 sequences are SGHRS and YFSETQ. The CDR3 length is 14 residues. The V end was cut by 0 bases, the J end by 1 base, with 7 bases between. CDR3 DNA sequence: TGCGCCAGCAGCTTGGGGGACAAGAACACTGAAGCTTTCTTT. Residues: CASSLGDKNTEAFF.

The rearrangement joins TRBV14 to TRBJ1-6, with D perhaps matching TRBD1 (6 bases). The length of the CDR3 is 15 residues. The V gene's germline CDR1 is SGHDN and CDR2 FVKESK. With 4 bases removed from V and 6 bases from J, the gap between germline ends came to 13 bases. The CDR3 loop is CASSPRTVRNSPLHF. CDR3 nucleotide sequence: TGTGCCAGCAGCCCACGGACAGTCCGTAATTCACCCCTCCACTTT.

The CDR3 is CASSLVSGANSPLHF. The CDR3 DNA follows: TGCGCCAGCAGCTTGGTATCAGGGGCCAATTCACCCCTCCACTTT. The chain is built from TRBV5-1 and TRBJ1-6; the D gene is possibly TRBD1 (6 bases). Germline V gives CDR1 SGHRS, CDR2 YFSETQ. This CDR3 contains 15 residues. Deletions cut 0 bases from V and 7 bases from J, with 11 bases between.

CDR3 nucleotide sequence: TGTGCCAGCAGCCCAGGGTCGACCTATGGCTACACCTTC. The encoded protein is CASSPGSTYGYTF. The rearrangement uses TRBV5-6 and TRBJ1-2, with D perhaps matching TRBD1 (5 bases). The CDR3 loop spans 13 amino acids. The V and J ends lost 4 bases and 4 bases respectively, with 11 bases between them. The germline V gene encodes CDR1 SGHDT and CDR2 YYEEEE.

The CDR3 spells CASSWGPDGTYEQYF. CDR3 coding DNA: TGCGCCAGCAGCTGGGGGCCGGACGGAACCTACGAGCAGTACTTC. The chain couples TRBV5-1 to TRBJ2-7, with D perhaps TRBD1 (6 bases). V lost 3 bases and J 2 bases, leaving 15 bases between the germline ends. This CDR3 has 15 amino acids. Germline V gene lookup returns CDR1 SGHRS and CDR2 YFSETQ.

The chain recombines TRBV30 with TRBJ2-7; D gene unclear. The germline V and J ends were trimmed by 4 bases and 7 bases, with 14 bases remaining between them. The CDR3 is 12 amino acids. Germline V lookup: CDR1 GTSNPN, CDR2 SVGIG (reference sequence). For the CDR3, the DNA is TGTGCCTGGACGAGGTTGACGTCTGAGCAGTACTTC. The encoded protein is CAWTRLTSEQYF. Full variable domain (outside the CDR3, taken from reference TRBV30 and TRBJ2-7): SQTIHQWPATLVQPVGSPLSLECTVEGTSNPNLYWYRQAAGRGLQLLFYSVGIGQISSEVPQNLSASRPQDRQFILSSKKLLLSDSGFYLCAWTRLTSEQYFGPGTRLTVT.

This chain links TRBV10-2 with TRBJ1-5; D uncertain. The CDR3 consists of 14 residues. V lost 9 bases and J 0 bases, leaving 12 bases between the germline ends. Germline loops: CDR1 WSHSY, CDR2 SAAADI. The CDR3: CASAATGSNQPQHF. In nucleotides, the CDR3 is TGCGCCAGTGCCGCGACGGGTAGCAATCAGCCCCAGCATTTT.